Below, one T cell receptor (beta chain) is given with its context. No antigen is known for it. An end of the junction does not agree with germline; a read error may underlie this. This entry is derived from a study of blood T cells in healthy people across ages. Study outcomes and limitations: Estimates drawn from one million T cells were deemed to understate diversity.

With a J-beta primer mix and a sample-barcoded 5' primer, a second PCR ran about 7 to 12 cycles. TCRdb analysed the 5' RACE reads with MiXCR anew, one entry per CDR3 protein. The table includes over 1,500,000 distinct CDR3 sequences, approximately 50% detected once. The CDR3 has 11 amino acids. Germline CDR1 reads DFQATT; CDR2 reads SNEGSKA (reference sequence). The sequence came from a woman aged 40 to 55 in good health. The sequenced material came from blood. The gene calls are TRBV20-1 and TRBJ2-1; TRBD2 matches 11 bases. The DNA end is more similar to TRBJ2-7, so the J call may be wrong. This CDR3 reads CTSGGLYEQYF. Written as DNA, the CDR3 is TGTACTAGCGGGGGTCTGTACGAGCAGTACTTC.